These 7 T cell receptor beta chains share one sample of origin, sequenced in a study of cytomegalovirus exposure and HLA in healthy donors. The PCR used 60 Vbeta and 13 Jbeta primers. Profiled with immunoSEQ multiplex PCR; TCRdb holds only in-frame clones, not every one. The sample consists of over 85,000 clones, around 57% of them appearing once. The specimen sequenced was PBMCs. Every receptor here comes from a human donor in good health.

The genes are TRBV27 and TRBJ1-2; D is unclear. From germline, CDR1 is MNHEY and CDR2 SMNVEV (reference sequence). CDR3 length: 15 amino acids. V was trimmed by 0 bases and J by 5 bases, leaving 13 bases between them. The CDR3: CASSLSGGGYYGYTF. The CDR3 coding sequence is TGTGCCAGCAGTTTATCCGGAGGAGGGTATTATGGCTACACCTTC.

The chain carries TRBV5-4 and TRBJ1-5, with D maybe TRBD1 (5 bases). V was clipped by 1 base and J by 5 bases, with 10 bases between them. CDR1 and CDR2 (germline): SGHNT, YYREEE (reference sequence). The CDR3 runs to 14 residues. The CDR3 coding sequence is TGTGCCAGCAGCTTGCAGGGAAAGGATCAGCCCCAGCATTTT. Residues: CASSLQGKDQPQHF.

This chain uses TRBV5-6 with TRBJ1-5; the D gene is possibly TRBD1 (5 bases). The V gene lost 0 bases and the J gene lost 2 bases, with 9 bases spanning the gap. CDR3 size: 15 residues. CDR1 is SGHDT and CDR2 is YYEEEE in the germline V gene. In nucleotides, the CDR3 is TGTGCCAGCAGCTTGGATGGGGCCCGCAATCAGCCCCAGCATTTT. It specifies CASSLDGARNQPQHF.

Only a few counts were recorded for this clone. J is TRBJ1-4 and V is TRBV6-1; no definite D call. The CDR3 consists of 15 residues. Trimming took off 6 bases at V and 5 bases at J, with 16 bases between the two ends. Germline V gene lookup returns CDR1 MNHNS and CDR2 SASEGT. CDR3 sequence: CASRGPPGINEKLFF. The CDR3, as DNA: TGTGCCAGCAGGGGCCCGCCGGGAATAAATGAAAAACTGTTTTTT.

The V and J genes are TRBV7-2 and TRBJ1-2; D uncertain. V was trimmed by 6 bases and J by 4 bases, leaving 15 bases between them. This CDR3 is 14 amino acids long. Germline CDR1 SGHTA, CDR2 FQGNSA. CDR3 nucleotide sequence: TGTGCCAGCAGAATAAGGACTGGAGGCTATGGCTACACCTTC. Its translation: CASRIRTGGYGYTF.

The chain uses TRBV4-1 and TRBJ1-4; the D gene is possibly TRBD1 (6 bases). Between the trimmed V and J ends, which lost 0 bases and 2 bases, there was a span of 13 bases. The CDR3 runs 17 residues. The V gene's germline CDR1 is MGHRA and CDR2 YSYEKL. In nucleotides, the CDR3 is TGCGCCAGCAGCCAAGAAGCCTCTCAGGGGACTAATGAAAAACTGTTTTTT. Translation gives CASSQEASQGTNEKLFF.

This CDR3 reads CASRPGQGSYEQYF. CDR3 in DNA: TGTGCCAGCCGACCGGGACAGGGCTCCTACGAGCAGTACTTC. The chain has TRBV19 and TRBJ2-7, with TRBD1 identical over 9 bases. From germline, CDR1 is LNHDA and CDR2 SQIVND (reference sequence). Losses at the gene ends were 9 bases for V and 0 bases for J; bases not matched to a gene: 6. The CDR3 runs to 14 residues.